Below, 14 T cell receptor beta chains from the same sample are listed, as sequenced in a study of blood T cell repertoires in COVID-19. Using immunoSEQ multiplex PCR, the repertoire was profiled, and TCRdb retains in-frame clones only, with some absent. The sample holds around 270,000 clones, around 83% seen once. The sequencing sample was made of peripheral blood. These TCRs come from a woman in her forties who had recovered from COVID-19.

The chain has TRBV5-6 and TRBJ1-2; 7 nucleotides agree with TRBD1. The CDR3 loop spans 12 amino acids. Trimming at V came to 7 bases and at J to 5 bases, leaving 5 bases not matched to a gene. CDR1 is SGHDT and CDR2 is YYEEEE in the germline V gene. DNA for the CDR3: TGTGCCAGCGGACCAGGGGGTTATGGCTACACCTTC. Its translation: CASGPGGYGYTF.

The J gene is TRBJ2-3, the V gene TRBV3-1 (or the pseudogene TRBV3-2); D ambiguous. Trimming pared 4 bases from V and 5 bases from J, leaving 7 bases between. The V gene's germline CDR1 is LGHDT and CDR2 YNNKEL (reference sequence). This CDR3 is built from 12 residues. CDR3 loop: CASSPSIDTQYF. DNA of the CDR3: TGTGCCAGCAGCCCATCCATAGATACGCAGTATTTT.

This clone was seen just once. The chain employs TRBV4-1 and TRBJ2-7; a weak D match, TRBD2 (6 bases). Trimming took off 0 bases at V and 4 bases at J, with 13 bases between the two ends. Germline V gene sequence: CDR1 MGHRA, CDR2 YSYEKL. This CDR3 is 15 amino acids long. The DNA of the CDR3 is TGCGCCAGCAGCCAAGATCAATTGGGGACTTACGAGCAGTACTTC. Translation gives CASSQDQLGTYEQYF.

This clone was counted once. The chain combines TRBV27 with TRBJ2-7; 7 positions agree with TRBD2. This CDR3 region has 15 residues. After removal of 3 bases from V and 2 bases from J, the junction contained 7 bases not matched to a gene. Germline V gene lookup returns CDR1 MNHEY and CDR2 SMNVEV (reference sequence). CDR3 DNA sequence: TGTGCCAGCAGTTTTTCCAGCGGGGATCCCTACGAGCAGTACTTC. Translated: CASSFSSGDPYEQYF.

This clone appeared once. The V gene is TRBV5-1, the J gene TRBJ1-4, with no clear D. This CDR3 is 15 amino acids long. The germline CDR1 and CDR2 sequences are SGHRS and YFSETQ. The V end was cut by 0 bases, the J end by 8 bases, with 14 bases between. The CDR3 loop is CASSLEKTGGEKLFF. The CDR3 DNA sequence: TGCGCCAGCAGCTTGGAGAAGACTGGTGGGGAAAAACTGTTTTTT.

This rearrangement joins TRBV14 to TRBJ2-1; weak D call: TRBD1 (5 bases). Trimming removed 0 bases at V and 10 bases at J, with 13 bases between. The CDR3 sequence is 14 residues long. Germline V gene data show CDR1 as SGHDN and CDR2 as FVKESK. The CDR3 nucleotides read TGTGCCAGCAGCCAAGAGGGGCCTGCTAGGGAGCAGTTCTTC. Translation: CASSQEGPAREQFF.

For the CDR3, the DNA is TGTGCCAGCAGCTTCCTAGCCCAAGAGACCCAGTACTTC. It yields the protein CASSFLAQETQYF. The genes are TRBV7-2 and TRBJ2-5; tentative D call: TRBD2 (5 bases). Trimming left V 3 bases short and J 1 base short, with 6 bases between. This CDR3 is 13 amino acids long. CDR1 and CDR2 from the germline V gene are SGHTA and FQGNSA. The entire variable domain, with the rest obtained from reference TRBV7-2 and TRBJ2-5, is as follows: GAGVSQSPSNKVTEKGKDVELRCDPISGHTALYWYRQSLGQGLEFLIYFQGNSAPDKSGLPSDRFSAERTGGSVSTLTIQRTQQEDSAVYLCASSFLAQETQYFGPGTRLLVL.

This clone came up once. This chain joins TRBV18 and TRBJ1-2, with D perhaps matching TRBD1 (5 bases). The V end lost 3 bases, the J end lost 0 bases, and 8 bases lay between the germline ends. Per the germline V gene, CDR1 is KGHSH and CDR2 is LQKENI. This CDR3 region has 14 residues. This chain's CDR3 is CASSPDRSNYGYTF. DNA of the CDR3: TGTGCCAGCTCACCTGACAGATCTAACTATGGCTACACCTTC.

This clone was counted between two and nine times. V gene TRBV2 combines with J gene TRBJ2-7, with 10 bases lining up with TRBD1. CDR3 length: 15 residues. The V gene end was trimmed by 5 bases and the J gene end by 2 bases; junction bases not matched to a gene: 6. Germline values: CDR1 SNHLY, CDR2 FYNNEI. The CDR3 loop is CASSQPGTGAYEQYF. For the CDR3, the DNA is TGTGCCAGCAGTCAACCCGGGACAGGGGCCTACGAGCAGTACTTC.

This clone was seen just once. The V call is TRBV2, the J call TRBJ2-1, with TRBD2 matching 14 bases. The CDR3 extends over 16 amino acids. V trimming: 6 bases; J trimming: 4 bases; junction bases outside the gene matches: 5. The germline V gene encodes CDR1 SNHLY and CDR2 FYNNEI. The CDR3 nucleotides are TGTGCCAGCAGATACAGGACTAGCGGGGGGTACAATGAGCAGTTCTTC. The encoded protein is CASRYRTSGGYNEQFF.

V and J are TRBV18 and TRBJ2-7; the match to TRBD1 covers 10 bases. The CDR3 consists of 14 residues. J lost 7 bases, V lost 3 bases, and 6 bases had no gene match. Germline-derived CDR1 and CDR2 are KGHSH and LQKENI. This CDR3 is CASSPRQGADEQYF. Here the CDR3 DNA reads TGTGCCAGCTCACCTCGACAGGGGGCTGATGAGCAGTACTTC.

There are a few counts of this clone. The chain uses TRBV5-1 and TRBJ2-1, with 12 bases matching TRBD2. CDR3 length equals 20 residues. J gave up 0 bases and V 0 bases, and 10 bases lay outside the gene matches. CDR1 is SGHRS and CDR2 is YFSETQ in the germline V gene. The CDR3 region has the DNA TGCGCCAGCAGCTTGGTCGCGGGACTAGCGGGCGTACGCTCCTACAATGAGCAGTTCTTC. Encoded protein: CASSLVAGLAGVRSYNEQFF.

This clone was detected ten times or more. The rearrangement joins TRBV7-6 to TRBJ2-3, with a possible D match to TRBD2 (5 bases). The V gene's germline CDR1 is SGHVS and CDR2 FNYEAQ. The CDR3 loop spans 13 amino acids. The V gene lost 10 bases and the J gene lost 1 base, with 12 bases spanning the gap. The CDR3 bases are TGTGCCACCCGGGAAGTGGGCACAGATACGCAGTATTTT. Translation gives CATREVGTDTQYF.

This rearrangement joins TRBV7-9 to TRBJ2-3, with D perhaps TRBD2 (5 bases). CDR3 length equals 13 residues. V dropped 1 base and J dropped 6 bases, with 8 bases sitting between them. The germline V gene has CDR1 SEHNR and CDR2 FQNEAQ (reference sequence). CDR3 sequence (DNA): TGTGCCAGCAGCTTAGGAGGGTTCGATACGCAGTATTTT. Protein product: CASSLGGFDTQYF.